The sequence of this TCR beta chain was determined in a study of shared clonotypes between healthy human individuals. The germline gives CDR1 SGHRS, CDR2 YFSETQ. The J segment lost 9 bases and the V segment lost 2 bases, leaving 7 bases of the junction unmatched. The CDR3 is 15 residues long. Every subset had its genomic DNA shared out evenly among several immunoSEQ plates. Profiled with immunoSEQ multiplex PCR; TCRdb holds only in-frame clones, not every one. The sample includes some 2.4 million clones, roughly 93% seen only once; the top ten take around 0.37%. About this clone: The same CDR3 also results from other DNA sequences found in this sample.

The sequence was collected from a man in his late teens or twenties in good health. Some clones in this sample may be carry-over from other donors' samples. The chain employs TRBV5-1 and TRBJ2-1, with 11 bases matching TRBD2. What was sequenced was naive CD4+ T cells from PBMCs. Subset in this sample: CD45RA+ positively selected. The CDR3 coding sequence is TGCGCCAGCAGCTTATTAGCGGGAGGGCCGGGTGAGCAGTTCTTC. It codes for CASSLLAGGPGEQFF.